This entry lists 18 T cell receptor beta chains sequenced from one sample in a study of blood T cell repertoires in COVID-19. Generated by immunoSEQ multiplex PCR, the TCRdb table keeps only in-frame clones and is missing some. The sample has approximately 300,000 clones; 70% to 90% are singletons. The sequenced material came from peripheral blood. These TCRs come from a woman in her 50s with COVID-19, enrolled during active disease.

V is TRBV7-9 and J is TRBJ1-1, with D tentatively TRBD1 (6 bases). There are 15 residues in the CDR3. Germline assignment: CDR1 SEHNR and CDR2 FQNEAQ (reference sequence). The ends were cut back, 5 bases at V and 5 bases at J, with 18 bases in the middle. CDR3 sequence: CASSHPLGGRTEAFF. The CDR3 nucleotides are TGTGCCAGCAGCCATCCCCTGGGGGGGCGTACTGAAGCTTTCTTT.

This clone was detected once. J is TRBJ2-7 and V is TRBV15; 12 bases agree with TRBD2. The CDR3 runs to 16 residues. Germline values: CDR1 LNHNV, CDR2 YYDKDF (reference sequence). V shed 4 bases, J shed 4 bases, and the junction held 8 bases outside the gene matches. This CDR3 reads CATSNRLAGVGYEQYF. In nucleotides, the CDR3 is TGTGCCACCAGCAACCGACTAGCGGGAGTCGGATACGAGCAGTACTTC.

This rearrangement joins TRBV5-6 to TRBJ1-3, with a weak D call TRBD1 (6 bases). The length of the CDR3 is 15 residues. CDR1 and CDR2 (germline): SGHDT, YYEEEE. V lost 2 bases and J 1 base, leaving 10 bases between the germline ends. The DNA for the CDR3 is TGTGCCAGCAGCTTACTGGGGGCATCTGGAAACACCATATATTTT. It yields the protein CASSLLGASGNTIYF.

V usage is TRBV24-1 and J usage is TRBJ2-3; D is uncertain. Trimming cost V 3 bases and J 0 bases, with 18 bases left between them. Germline lookup yields CDR1 KGHDR and CDR2 SFDVKD. The CDR3 is made up of 18 amino acids. The CDR3 region has the DNA TGTGCCACCAGTGATCCTCTAGAACACGTCTTTAGCACAGATACGCAGTATTTT. It codes for CATSDPLEHVFSTDTQYF.

The J gene is TRBJ1-1, the V gene TRBV5-6; D gene ambiguous. This CDR3 contains 16 residues. CDR1 is SGHDT, CDR2 YYEEEE, per germline. Between the trimmed V and J ends, which lost 1 base and 3 bases, there was a span of 16 bases. CDR3 sequence: CASSLLGSLGDTEAFF. CDR3 bases: TGTGCCAGCAGCTTGCTCGGTTCTCTCGGGGACACTGAAGCTTTCTTT.

The chain recombines TRBV5-4 with TRBJ1-1; D unclear. Looked up from germline, CDR1 is SGHNT and CDR2 is YYREEE (reference sequence). The V and J ends lost 1 base and 2 bases respectively, with 3 bases between them. This CDR3 region has 12 residues. CDR3 protein: CASSLTNTEAFF. As DNA, the CDR3 is TGTGCCAGCAGCTTGACTAACACTGAAGCTTTCTTT.

This sequence joins TRBV6-2 or TRBV6-3 and TRBJ1-2, with 9 nucleotides matching TRBD1. This CDR3 contains 15 residues. Germline-derived CDR1 and CDR2 are MNHEY and SVGEGT. The trim removed 5 bases at V and 2 bases at J, leaving 6 bases unmatched. This CDR3 is CASSKRGTGNYGYTF. The CDR3, as DNA: TGTGCCAGCAGTAAACGGGGGACAGGGAACTATGGCTACACCTTC.

In the case of this clone: The junction departs from the called germline gene at one end, perhaps through a read error. At the DNA level, this CDR3 is encoded by other sequences in the same sample as well. The chain employs TRBV7-3 and TRBJ2-2; D is possibly TRBD2 (6 bases). Germline CDR1 and CDR2: SGHTA and FQGTGA. The CDR3 loop spans 17 amino acids. The CDR3 here is CASSSRPGTRNTGELFF. The DNA of the CDR3 is TGTGCCAGCAGCTCTCGGCCCGGGACTCGTAACACCGGGGAGTTGTTTTTT.

This rearrangement joins TRBV10-1 to TRBJ2-7; 8 nucleotides match TRBD1. CDR1 is WNHNN and CDR2 is SYGVQD in the germline V gene (reference sequence). The trim removed 0 bases at V and 4 bases at J, leaving 5 bases unmatched. This CDR3 contains 15 residues. CDR3 in DNA: TGCGCCAGCAGTGAGTCCGGGACAGGAAAATACGAGCAGTACTTC. Protein sequence: CASSESGTGKYEQYF.

This chain links TRBV28 with TRBJ1-5; D remains ambiguous. The CDR3 is made up of 13 amino acids. V was clipped by 7 bases and J by 6 bases, with 13 bases between them. Germline assignment: CDR1 MDHEN and CDR2 SYDVKM. CDR3 residues: CASIRQVSQPQHF. The DNA of the CDR3 is TGTGCCAGCATCCGACAAGTCAGTCAGCCCCAGCATTTT.

The V call is TRBV11-2, the J call TRBJ2-7; 9 nucleotides align to TRBD2. V shed 3 bases, J shed 2 bases, and the junction held 11 bases outside the gene matches. The CDR3 totals 17 residues. Germline V lookup: CDR1 SGHAT, CDR2 FQNNGV. The CDR3 is CASSFLGLALIPYEQYF. The CDR3 DNA reads TGTGCCAGCAGCTTTCTTGGACTAGCGCTCATCCCCTACGAGCAGTACTTC.

The V call is TRBV6-2 or TRBV6-3, the J call TRBJ2-2, with 7 bases identical to TRBD2. This CDR3 region has 16 residues. Germline lookup yields CDR1 MNHEY and CDR2 SVGEGT. The V segment lost 5 bases and the J segment 3 bases; nucleotides outside the gene matches: 9. The CDR3 spells CASSTVLGGDTGELFF. For the CDR3, the DNA is TGTGCCAGCAGTACTGTACTGGGGGGGGACACCGGGGAGCTGTTTTTT.

The gene calls are TRBV7-9 and TRBJ2-5; maybe TRBD1 (5 bases). Trimming left V 2 bases short and J 5 bases short, with 24 bases between. Germline CDR1 SEHNR, CDR2 FQNEAQ (reference sequence). This CDR3 is built from 18 residues. The CDR3 region is CASSLWARVPDPRETQYF. In DNA, the CDR3 is TGTGCCAGCAGCTTATGGGCCAGGGTGCCCGATCCCCGGGAGACCCAGTACTTC.

The chain combines TRBV5-4 with TRBJ2-7; the match to TRBD2 covers 11 bases. Per the germline V gene, CDR1 is SGHNT and CDR2 is YYREEE (reference sequence). V shed 4 bases, J shed 4 bases, and the junction held 7 bases outside the gene matches. The CDR3 is 15 residues long. In nucleotides, the CDR3 is TGTGCCAGCAGCCAGACTAGCGGGATGGGTTACGAGCAGTACTTC. Translating gives CASSQTSGMGYEQYF.

This chain joins TRBV4-2 and TRBJ2-3; D may be TRBD2 (6 bases). The CDR3 is 16 amino acids. The V end was cut by 3 bases, the J end by 6 bases, with 19 bases between. Germline V gene data show CDR1 as LGHNA and CDR2 as YNFKEQ. The DNA for the CDR3 is TGTGCCAGCAGCCACCCCAGGCCGGGAGTCGGCGATACGCAGTATTTT. Its protein product is CASSHPRPGVGDTQYF.

The chain couples TRBV29-1 to TRBJ1-5; D may be TRBD1 (5 bases). The length of the CDR3 is 13 residues. The V gene's germline CDR1 is SQVTM and CDR2 ANQGSEA. The ends were cut back, 6 bases at V and 4 bases at J, with 13 bases in the middle. The CDR3 is CSVYPGGNQPQHF. CDR3 coding DNA: TGCAGCGTCTACCCGGGGGGTAATCAGCCCCAGCATTTT.

The rearrangement links TRBV4-2 to TRBJ2-7; D not resolved. Germline V gene sequence: CDR1 LGHNA, CDR2 YNFKEQ. Trimming removed 3 bases from V and 1 base from J, with 7 bases in between. The CDR3 extends over 13 amino acids. The CDR3 region is CASSQATSYEQYF. In DNA, the CDR3 is TGTGCCAGCAGCCAGGCCACGTCCTACGAGCAGTACTTC.

The genes are TRBV5-1 and TRBJ2-7; TRBD1 aligns across 8 bases. Losses at the gene ends were 4 bases for V and 9 bases for J; bases not matched to a gene: 9. Germline V lookup: CDR1 SGHRS, CDR2 YFSETQ. The CDR3 extends over 13 amino acids. The CDR3, as DNA: TGCGCCAGCAGCCCAACTGGACAGGGACGGCAGTACTTC. It encodes CASSPTGQGRQYF. The variable domain in full, completed from reference TRBV5-1 and TRBJ2-7, reads KAGVTQTPRYLIKTRGQQVTLSCSPISGHRSVSWYQQTPGQGLQFLFEYFSETQRNKGNFPGRFSGRQFSNSRSEMNVSTLELGDSALYLCASSPTGQGRQYFGPGTRLTVT.